A single sample gave rise to the 6 T cell receptor beta chains below, sequenced in a study of T cells in Graves' hyperthyroidism and ophthalmopathy. Amplification yielded TCR beta CDR3 regions, with RNA transcripts as the source. The study used the HTBI primer set for a first-round RT-PCR of the TCR CDR3. TCRdb ran MiXCR on the multiplex PCR reads and lists one entry per CDR3 protein. The data contain hundreds of thousands of distinct CDR3 sequences, approximately 14% of them singletons. The sample was blood. All receptors derive from a young woman with Graves' hyperthyroidism.

For this clonotype: This may arise from a read error, as a much more abundant clone is one base away. V gene TRBV12-3 or TRBV12-4 combines with J gene TRBJ1-4; maybe TRBD1 (5 bases). The CDR3 loop spans 14 amino acids. The V gene lost 3 bases and the J gene lost 11 bases, with 16 bases spanning the gap. The DNA of the CDR3 is TGTGCCAGCAGTTTTCAAGAGGGGTTGGGCAAACTGTTTTTT. Its translation: CASSFQEGLGKLFF.

This clonotype was seen repeatedly, ten times or more. The chain uses TRBV12-3 or TRBV12-4 and TRBJ2-3; D ambiguous. The CDR3 extends over 19 amino acids. Deletions cut 6 bases from V and 0 bases from J, with 25 bases between. The CDR3 nucleotides are TGTGCCAGCAGCCGCGCTCAGAGACGCTCGACGCCTAGCACAGATACGCAGTATTTT. It translates to CASSRAQRRSTPSTDTQYF.

This clonotype was detected ten times or more. V is TRBV5-5 and J is TRBJ1-5; TRBD1 aligns across 7 bases. Germline lookup yields CDR1 SGHKS and CDR2 YYEKEE (reference sequence). V was clipped by 2 bases and J by 6 bases; unmatched bases: 11. The CDR3 spans 16 residues. CDR3 protein: CASSLSFTGEGQPQHF. The CDR3 DNA sequence: TGTGCCAGCAGCTTATCATTTACAGGGGAAGGTCAGCCCCAGCATTTT.

The rearrangement links TRBV6-1 to TRBJ1-2, with a possible D match to TRBD1 (6 bases). This CDR3 region has 13 residues. V lost 6 bases and J lost 8, with 16 bases in between. CDR1 and CDR2 from the germline V gene are MNHNS and SASEGT. CDR3 DNA sequence: TGTGCCAGCAGACCCCGACAGGAAAGGGGCTACACCTTC. Its protein is CASRPRQERGYTF.

This clonotype was seen at least ten times. This chain uses TRBV29-1 with TRBJ2-3; possible D gene TRBD1, 6 bases. Trimming removed 7 bases at V and 2 bases at J, with 16 bases between. This CDR3 contains 14 residues. Germline V gives CDR1 SQVTM, CDR2 ANQGSEA. CDR3 protein: CSAPGQQSTDTQYF. The CDR3 region has the DNA TGCAGCGCTCCGGGACAACAGTCCACAGATACGCAGTATTTT.

This clonotype was counted only a few times. This may be a read error: a much more frequent sequence differs by one nucleotide. V and J are TRBV30 and TRBJ2-7; TRBD2 is a possible D gene (5 bases). Germline V CDR1 and CDR2: GTSNPN, SVGIG (reference sequence). CDR3 length: 14 residues. The CDR3 loop is CTWRNTGKSYEQYF. CDR3 nucleotides: TGTACCTGGAGAAATACGGGGAAGTCCTACGAGCAGTACTTC. The full variable domain, with the rest looked up from reference TRBV30 and TRBJ2-7, is SQTIHQWPATLVQPVGSPLSLECTVEGTSNPNLYWYRQAAGRGLQLLFYSVGIGQISSEVPQNLSASRPQDRQFILSSKKLLLSDSGFYLCTWRNTGKSYEQYFGPGTRLTVT.